The T cell receptor (beta chain) described here comes from a study of T cell repertoires in aging, cancer and after chemotherapy. Whole-study context: Pre- and post-chemotherapy samples were paired from glioblastoma patients treated with temozolomide-based therapy. Millions of TCR reads made up the full dataset. Study-level results: Age-matched healthy donors had significantly more diverse, less clonal blood TCR repertoires than untreated cancer patients.

A mixed TRB-A/B primer pool amplified rearranged TRB by multiplex touch-down PCR. One entry per CDR3 protein results from TCRdb running MiXCR on the multiplex PCR reads. The sample records 500 to 750 distinct CDR3 sequences, approximately 43% being singletons. Worth noting for this clonotype: Its antigen is unidentified. With a much larger clone just one base away, this may be a read error.

This CDR3 region has 18 residues. V was pared by 1 base and J by 1 base, with 4 bases of the junction left unmatched. Looked up from germline, CDR1 is DFQATT and CDR2 is SNEGSKA (reference sequence). TCR beta rearrangements were amplified from peripheral blood genomic DNA. J is TRBJ2-6 and V is TRBV20-1; 13 bases match TRBD2. This TCR came from a human donor with a solid tumor. Sequencing was carried out using blood. CDR3 in amino acids: CSARVQLAGGSGANVLTF. The CDR3 DNA reads TGCAGTGCTAGAGTCCAACTAGCGGGGGGGTCTGGGGCCAACGTCCTGACTTTC.